Listed below are T cell receptor beta chains from one sample, sequenced in a study of cytomegalovirus exposure and HLA in healthy donors. The assay was immunoSEQ multiplex PCR, and TCRdb's table has in-frame clones only and misses some. The sample records 220,000 or so clones, roughly 84% being singletons. The specimen sequenced was PBMCs. The receptor set was obtained from a woman younger than 30 in good health and CMV-seropositive. The CDR3 runs from the conserved cysteine through the conserved F or W. The order of the fields is V gene, clone size, D gene, J gene, CDR3 DNA, CDR3 protein. D genes are given only for firm matches. Size is stated for part of the rows, as once, few or many counts, or as a class when the clone is expanded.

V gene: TRBV9; clone size: .; D gene: .; J gene: TRBJ2-2; CDR3 DNA: TGTGCCAGCAGCGTAACCGGGACCGGGGAGCTGTTTTTT; CDR3 protein: CASSVTGTGELFF
V gene: TRBV27; clone size: .; D gene: TRBD1; J gene: TRBJ2-5; CDR3 DNA: TGTGCCAGCAGTTCGGGACAGGTTGTGGAGACCCAGTACTTC; CDR3 protein: CASSSGQVVETQYF
V gene: TRBV11-2; clone size: once; D gene: TRBD1; J gene: TRBJ2-1; CDR3 DNA: TGTGCCAGCAGCTGGACAGGTACCGGGTATGAGCAGTTCTTC; CDR3 protein: CASSWTGTGYEQFF
V gene: TRBV28; clone size: .; D gene: TRBD2; J gene: TRBJ2-1; CDR3 DNA: TGTGCCAGCAGTTCCAATCGACTGGCGGGAGGACAGTTCTTC; CDR3 protein: CASSSNRLAGGQFF
V gene: TRBV29-1; clone size: .; D gene: .; J gene: TRBJ2-3; CDR3 DNA: TGCAGCGTTGGCAGTGGTACTATCACAGATACGCAGTATTTT; CDR3 protein: CSVGSGTITDTQYF
V gene: TRBV27; clone size: .; D gene: TRBD2; J gene: TRBJ2-5; CDR3 DNA: TGTGCCAGCCGATCGACTAGCGGGTCTGGAGGGCTCCAAGAGACCCAGTACTTC; CDR3 protein: CASRSTSGSGGLQETQYF
V gene: TRBV18; clone size: .; D gene: TRBD1; J gene: TRBJ1-5; CDR3 DNA: TGTGCCAGCTCACCCCAACAGGGGAATCAGCCCCAGCATTTT; CDR3 protein: CASSPQQGNQPQHF
V gene: TRBV2; clone size: .; D gene: TRBD1; J gene: TRBJ1-2; CDR3 DNA: TGTGCCAGCAGTGAAAACAGGGGGGGGTATGGCTACACCTTC; CDR3 protein: CASSENRGGYGYTF
V gene: TRBV28; clone size: .; D gene: .; J gene: TRBJ1-5; CDR3 DNA: TGTGCCAGCAGTCCCCCCCAGGGTGACAATCAGCCCCAGCATTTT; CDR3 protein: CASSPPQGDNQPQHF
V gene: TRBV11-2; clone size: .; D gene: .; J gene: TRBJ1-3; CDR3 DNA: TGTGCCAGCAGCAAAGACAGATCCTTCTCTGGAAACACCATATATTTT; CDR3 protein: CASSKDRSFSGNTIYF
V gene: TRBV5-1; clone size: .; D gene: TRBD1; J gene: TRBJ2-7; CDR3 DNA: TGCGCCAGCAGCGGGACAGGGGCGGTCTACGAGCAGTACTTC; CDR3 protein: CASSGTGAVYEQYF
V gene: TRBV5-4; clone size: .; D gene: TRBD2; J gene: TRBJ2-3; CDR3 DNA: TGTGCCAGCAGCTACCCGGGACTAGCGGGAGGGATCACAGATACGCAGTATTTT; CDR3 protein: CASSYPGLAGGITDTQYF
V gene: TRBV19; clone size: .; D gene: .; J gene: TRBJ2-1; CDR3 DNA: TGTACCGCCGCGAGTACTAACAATGAGCAGTTCTTC; CDR3 protein: CTAASTNNEQFF
V gene: TRBV5-4; clone size: .; D gene: TRBD2; J gene: TRBJ2-2; CDR3 DNA: TGTGCCAGCAGCTCGGGAACTAGCGGGATAGGCGGCACCGGGGAGCTGTTTTTT; CDR3 protein: CASSSGTSGIGGTGELFF
V gene: TRBV10-3; clone size: .; D gene: .; J gene: TRBJ1-2; CDR3 DNA: TGTGCCATCACTACGCAGGGTCTCAACTATGGCTACACCTTC; CDR3 protein: CAITTQGLNYGYTF
V gene: TRBV28; clone size: .; D gene: .; J gene: TRBJ2-1; CDR3 DNA: TGTGCCAGCAGAACTGGGAGTGAGCAGTTCTTC; CDR3 protein: CASRTGSEQFF
V gene: TRBV10-3; clone size: .; D gene: TRBD1; J gene: TRBJ1-2; CDR3 DNA: TGTGCCATCGCCCAGGGGGATGGCTACACCTTC; CDR3 protein: CAIAQGDGYTF
V gene: TRBV7-2; clone size: .; D gene: .; J gene: TRBJ2-4; CDR3 DNA: TGTGCCAGCAGCTTAGTGTTCAGGGCAGGAGTAAAAAACATTCAGTACTTC; CDR3 protein: CASSLVFRAGVKNIQYF
V gene: TRBV19; clone size: .; D gene: .; J gene: TRBJ2-1; CDR3 DNA: TGTGCCAGTAGTTCTATCCCTAGGGGCGGGGATGAGCAGTTCTTC; CDR3 protein: CASSSIPRGGDEQFF
V gene: TRBV29-1; clone size: once; D gene: TRBD2; J gene: TRBJ2-7; CDR3 DNA: TGCAGCGTTGAGAGTAGCGGGAGTAGCTCCTACGAGCAGTACTTC; CDR3 protein: CSVESSGSSSYEQYF
V gene: TRBV5-5; clone size: .; D gene: .; J gene: TRBJ2-2; CDR3 DNA: TGTGCCAGCTCCCCAGGGGTATCAGGCGGGGAGCTGTTTTTT; CDR3 protein: CASSPGVSGGELFF
V gene: TRBV27; clone size: .; D gene: .; J gene: TRBJ1-4; CDR3 DNA: TGTGCCAGCAGCGCAGTTGCAACTAATGAAAAACTGTTTTTT; CDR3 protein: CASSAVATNEKLFF
V gene: TRBV2; clone size: .; D gene: TRBD2; J gene: TRBJ2-3; CDR3 DNA: TGTGCCAGCAGTGAAGAACTAGCGGGGAGCACAGATACGCAGTATTTT; CDR3 protein: CASSEELAGSTDTQYF
V gene: TRBV15; clone size: .; D gene: .; J gene: TRBJ1-3; CDR3 DNA: TGTGCCACCAACGCCCGGAAGGGAGGCTCTGGAAACACCATATATTTT; CDR3 protein: CATNARKGGSGNTIYF
V gene: TRBV5-6; clone size: once; D gene: TRBD1; J gene: TRBJ1-1; CDR3 DNA: TGTGCCAGCAGCGGCAGACAGGGGGTCACTGAAGCTTTCTTT; CDR3 protein: CASSGRQGVTEAFF
V gene: TRBV5-1; clone size: once; D gene: .; J gene: TRBJ2-3; CDR3 DNA: TGCGCCAGCAGCCCTAGAACTGGTACTAGCACAGATACGCAGTATTTT; CDR3 protein: CASSPRTGTSTDTQYF
V gene: TRBV6-6; clone size: once; D gene: TRBD1; J gene: TRBJ2-7; CDR3 DNA: TGTGCCAGCAGTTACCCGACAGGGGGAACCTACGAGCAGTACTTC; CDR3 protein: CASSYPTGGTYEQYF
V gene: TRBV28; clone size: .; D gene: TRBD1; J gene: TRBJ2-2; CDR3 DNA: TGTGCCAGCAGTCCCCGGACAGGGGGAGTCCTCATAACCGGGGAGCTGTTTTTT; CDR3 protein: CASSPRTGGVLITGELFF
V gene: TRBV19; clone size: .; D gene: TRBD1; J gene: TRBJ1-5; CDR3 DNA: TGTGCCAGTAGTATAGATCCGCCGGGACAGGGATCGCAGCCCCAGCATTTT; CDR3 protein: CASSIDPPGQGSQPQHF
V gene: TRBV25-1; clone size: .; D gene: TRBD2; J gene: TRBJ2-3; CDR3 DNA: TGTGCCAGCAGTGAAACCCTAGCGGACCGCAGCACAGATACGCAGTATTTT; CDR3 protein: CASSETLADRSTDTQYF
V gene: TRBV6-1; clone size: .; D gene: .; J gene: TRBJ1-2; CDR3 DNA: TGTGCCAGCAGTGATTCCGGTTTGGGAGGAGGGTATGGCTACACCTTC; CDR3 protein: CASSDSGLGGGYGYTF
V gene: TRBV6-5; clone size: .; D gene: .; J gene: TRBJ2-1; CDR3 DNA: TGTGCCAGCAGCCCTGACAGCTCCTCCTACAATGAGCAGTTCTTC; CDR3 protein: CASSPDSSSYNEQFF